The 30 T cell receptor beta chains in this list originate from one sample, sequenced in a study of blood T cell repertoires in COVID-19 (dated by TCRdb to about 2020). Library preparation was by the immunoSEQ multiplex PCR assay. As stored in TCRdb, this immuneACCESS dataset retains in-frame rearrangements with V and J assigned. A fraction of the clones does not appear; measured against another copy, unresolved V genes explain less than half of the discrepancy, and the remainder lacks a known reason. Recorded for this sample are roughly 260,000 clones; 82% of them occurred a single time. The top ten hold 4% to 6% of the sample. The sequencing sample was made of peripheral blood. These receptor sequences come from an elderly woman with active or convalescent COVID-19.

V gene TRBV2 combines with J gene TRBJ2-2, with D possibly being TRBD1 (6 bases). The CDR3 extends over 15 amino acids. Between the trimmed V and J ends, which lost 7 bases and 7 bases, there was a span of 19 bases. Looked up from germline, CDR1 is SNHLY and CDR2 is FYNNEI. The DNA of the CDR3 is TGTGCCAGCAAAGAGTGGGGGCCGGTTGGCGGGGAGCTGTTTTTT. Its translation: CASKEWGPVGGELFF. Supplemented by reference TRBV2 and TRBJ2-2, the full variable domain reads EPEVTQTPSHQVTQMGQEVILRCVPISNHLYFYWYRQILGQKVEFLVSFYNNEISEKSEIFDDQFSVERPDGSNFTLKIRSTKLEDSAMYFCASKEWGPVGGELFFGEGSRLTVL.

The chain combines TRBV13 with TRBJ1-5; D remains unclear. V lost 0 bases, J lost 4 bases, and 7 bases lay in between. The CDR3 runs 14 residues. CDR1 and CDR2 from the germline V gene are PRHDT and FYEKMQ (reference sequence). CDR3 sequence reads: CASSLGQKNQPQHF. As DNA, the CDR3 is TGTGCCAGCAGCTTAGGACAAAAGAATCAGCCCCAGCATTTT.

V is TRBV4-1 and J is TRBJ2-1; 11 bases are shared with TRBD2. The CDR3 runs 16 residues. V dropped 1 base and J dropped 4; count of bases not matched to a gene: 3. The V gene's germline CDR1 is MGHRA and CDR2 YSYEKL. The CDR3 reads CASSQGTSGLYNEQFF. CDR3 sequence (DNA): TGCGCCAGCAGCCAAGGGACTAGCGGGCTTTACAATGAGCAGTTCTTC.

In nucleotides, the CDR3 is TGTGCCAGCAGCTGGCAGGGAAATAATTCACCCCTCCACTTT. The encoded protein is CASSWQGNNSPLHF. The V call is TRBV5-4, the J call TRBJ1-6; perhaps TRBD1 as D (5 bases). The CDR3 spans 14 residues. Trimming stripped 3 bases from V and 5 bases from J, with 9 bases between. The germline gives CDR1 SGHNT, CDR2 YYREEE (reference sequence). Full variable domain (outside the CDR3, taken from reference TRBV5-4 and TRBJ1-6): ETGVTQSPTHLIKTRGQQVTLRCSSQSGHNTVSWYQQALGQGPQFIFQYYREEENGRGNFPPRFSGLQFPNYSSELNVNALELDDSALYLCASSWQGNNSPLHFGNGTRLTVT.

There are a few counts of this clone. CDR3 sequence: CASSQGQASGNTIYF. Here the CDR3 DNA reads TGTGCCAGTAGTCAAGGACAAGCCTCTGGAAACACCATATATTTT. This rearrangement joins TRBV19 to TRBJ1-3; TRBD1 might be the D (5 bases). Germline CDR1 and CDR2: LNHDA and SQIVND (reference sequence). The CDR3 spans 15 residues. Between the trimmed V and J ends, which lost 5 bases and 0 bases, there was a span of 11 bases.

The chain carries TRBV11-2 and TRBJ1-5; D unresolved. V lost 5 bases and J 5 bases, leaving 10 bases between the germline ends. The CDR3 spans 13 residues. CDR1 is SGHAT and CDR2 is FQNNGV in the germline V gene. The CDR3 bases are TGTGCCAGCAGCCAAGCACCTTATCAGCCCCAGCATTTT. Residues: CASSQAPYQPQHF. The variable domain in full, with the rest retrieved from reference TRBV11-2 and TRBJ1-5, is EAGVAQSPRYKIIEKRQSVAFWCNPISGHATLYWYQQILGQGPKLLIQFQNNGVVDDSQLPKDRFSAERLKGVDSTLKIQPAKLEDSAVYLCASSQAPYQPQHFGDGTRLSIL.

This rearrangement joins TRBV5-1 to TRBJ2-1; D is undetermined. V was pared by 4 bases and J by 3 bases, with 8 bases between. The germline CDR1 and CDR2 sequences are SGHRS and YFSETQ. The CDR3 runs to 13 residues. The CDR3 region is CASSPTFYNEQFF. In nucleotides, the CDR3 is TGCGCCAGCAGCCCTACCTTCTACAATGAGCAGTTCTTC.

This chain connects TRBV19 to TRBJ1-1; 7 bases map to TRBD1. The length of the CDR3 is 12 residues. Germline CDR1 reads LNHDA; CDR2 reads SQIVND (reference sequence). V dropped 9 bases and J dropped 4; count of bases not matched to a gene: 5. The CDR3 region is CARTRTGTEAFF. The DNA for the CDR3 is TGTGCCAGGACGCGGACAGGCACTGAAGCTTTCTTT.

A word on this clone: The same CDR3 also results from other DNA sequences found in this sample. V gene TRBV12-3 or TRBV12-4 combines with J gene TRBJ1-2; D unresolved. The CDR3 is made up of 13 amino acids. V lost 3 bases to trimming and J lost 2 bases, with 7 bases between them. CDR3 sequence (DNA): TGTGCCAGCAGTTTGTCAGGAAACTATGGCTACACCTTC. It encodes CASSLSGNYGYTF.

A note on this clone: The same CDR3 arises from other DNA sequences in this sample as well. The CDR3 nucleotides are TGCGCCAGCAGCTTGGACAGGGGGACAGATACGCAGTATTTT. This encodes CASSLDRGTDTQYF. The chain joins TRBV5-1 to TRBJ2-3; 8 bases are shared with TRBD1. CDR3 length: 14 amino acids. The V and J ends lost 0 bases and 3 bases, in that order; junction bases with no gene match: 0. The germline V gene has CDR1 SGHRS and CDR2 YFSETQ.

The CDR3 DNA is TGTGCCACCAGTGATCTTACCCCGGGGGGGACAGGGGCAAACACCGGGGAGCTGTTTTTT. Translated, it gives CATSDLTPGGTGANTGELFF. This chain joins TRBV24-1 and TRBJ2-2; 10 positions match TRBD1. V lost 3 bases to trimming and J lost 2 bases; unmatched junction nucleotides: 14. The CDR3 consists of 20 residues. Per the germline V gene, CDR1 is KGHDR and CDR2 is SFDVKD.

This clone was counted between two and nine times. The chain uses TRBV12-3 or TRBV12-4 and TRBJ2-1; D uncertain. The CDR3 consists of 13 residues. Trimming took off 7 bases at V and 5 bases at J, with 12 bases between the two ends. In DNA form, the CDR3 reads TGTGCCAGCACCCCCGAGGCTCACAATGAGCAGTTCTTC. It encodes CASTPEAHNEQFF.

This chain links TRBV29-1 with TRBJ1-1; D unresolved. Germline V CDR1 and CDR2: SQVTM, ANQGSEA. This CDR3 contains 13 residues. Trimming removed 7 bases at V and 11 bases at J, with 23 bases between. The CDR3: CSADSRYFPGAFF. CDR3 DNA sequence: TGCAGCGCAGACTCCAGATACTTCCCCGGGGCTTTCTTT.

The rearrangement uses TRBV2 and TRBJ2-5, with 8 bases matching TRBD1. Germline lookup yields CDR1 SNHLY and CDR2 FYNNEI. Trimming removed 3 bases from V and 5 bases from J; junction bases left unmatched: 8. The CDR3 length is 15 residues. This CDR3 is CASSDSGGAGETQYF. The CDR3 nucleotides read TGTGCCAGCAGTGATTCAGGGGGCGCGGGGGAGACCCAGTACTTC.

This chain uses TRBV3-1 (or the pseudogene TRBV3-2) with TRBJ2-3; 8 bases fit TRBD1. V shed 3 bases, J shed 1 base, and the junction held 3 bases outside the gene matches. CDR3 length equals 15 residues. The germline CDR1 and CDR2 sequences are LGHDT and YNNKEL (reference sequence). The CDR3 sequence is CASSHRGRGTDTQYF. As DNA, the CDR3 is TGTGCCAGCAGCCACAGGGGGCGGGGCACAGATACGCAGTATTTT.

The J gene is TRBJ2-1, the V gene TRBV6-5; TRBD2 matches 14 bases. The trim removed 6 bases at V and 9 bases at J, leaving 4 bases unmatched. CDR1 MNHEY and CDR2 SVGAGI come from the germline V gene. The CDR3 totals 14 residues. The CDR3 DNA reads TGTGCCAGCAGAGGACTAGCGGGGGGCCTTGAGCAGTTCTTC. Its translation: CASRGLAGGLEQFF.

The sample holds a few counts of this clone. The chain links TRBV12-3 or TRBV12-4 to TRBJ2-2, with D perhaps TRBD1 (5 bases). CDR3 length: 13 amino acids. V shed 6 bases and J shed 6 bases, with 11 bases lying between them. The CDR3 nucleotides are TGTGCCAGCAGGGAACAAGGGGCCGGGGAGCTGTTTTTT. Translation gives CASREQGAGELFF.

V gene TRBV29-1 combines with J gene TRBJ2-7, with D tentatively TRBD2 (5 bases). Germline V lookup: CDR1 SQVTM, CDR2 ANQGSEA. The CDR3 runs 14 residues. With 0 bases removed from V and 0 bases from J, the gap between germline ends came to 9 bases. CDR3 in amino acids: CSVEDRGSSYEQYF. The DNA of the CDR3 is TGCAGCGTTGAAGATCGGGGAAGCTCCTACGAGCAGTACTTC.

A remark on this clone: This specimen includes other DNA sequences encoding the same CDR3. The chain couples TRBV27 to TRBJ2-5; D gene ambiguous. This CDR3 contains 13 residues. Germline V CDR1 and CDR2: MNHEY, SMNVEV (reference sequence). Trimming shortened V by 4 bases and J by 5 bases, and 11 bases separated the two germline ends. The CDR3 sequence is CASSYRVRETQYF. The CDR3 DNA is TGTGCCAGCAGTTACCGGGTTCGGGAGACCCAGTACTTC.

The chain carries TRBV28 and TRBJ2-5, with 7 bases lining up with TRBD1. Germline V gene lookup returns CDR1 MDHEN and CDR2 SYDVKM. The V segment lost 6 bases and the J segment 0 bases; nucleotides outside the gene matches: 7. This CDR3 contains 15 residues. The DNA of the CDR3 is TGTGCCAGCAGCCCAGTAGACAGGGACCAAGAGACCCAGTACTTC. Its protein is CASSPVDRDQETQYF. Variable domain in full (rest from reference TRBV28 and TRBJ2-5): DVKVTQSSRYLVKRTGEKVFLECVQDMDHENMFWYRQDPGLGLRLIYFSYDVKMKEKGDIPEGYSVSREKKERFSLILESASTNQTSMYLCASSPVDRDQETQYFGPGTRLLVL.

The chain joins TRBV28 to TRBJ1-1, with TRBD1 identical over 7 bases. Germline CDR1 reads MDHEN; CDR2 reads SYDVKM. CDR3 length: 14 residues. The trim removed 6 bases at V and 4 bases at J, leaving 8 bases unmatched. The CDR3 DNA follows: TGTGCCAGCAGCCTAACTACAGGGGCCACTGAAGCTTTCTTT. Amino acid sequence: CASSLTTGATEAFF.

The chain combines TRBV19 with TRBJ2-2, with D possibly TRBD1 on 6 matching bases. Trimming shortened V by 5 bases and J by 6 bases, and 7 bases separated the two germline ends. This CDR3 spans 12 amino acids. In germline, CDR1 is LNHDA, CDR2 SQIVND (reference sequence). The CDR3 DNA reads TGTGCCAGTAGTCACAGGGCCGGGGAGCTGTTTTTT. This sequence encodes CASSHRAGELFF.

The rearrangement joins TRBV2 to TRBJ2-7; 9 positions agree with TRBD1. V shed 6 bases and J 0 bases; nucleotides not matched to a gene: 3. Germline-derived CDR1 and CDR2 are SNHLY and FYNNEI. CDR3 size: 14 residues. The CDR3 reads CASRRQGDSYEQYF. The CDR3 region has the DNA TGTGCCAGCAGGCGACAGGGGGACTCCTACGAGCAGTACTTC.

The chain couples TRBV11-2 to TRBJ2-7, with D unclear. The CDR3 spans 13 residues. CDR1 SGHAT and CDR2 FQNNGV come from the germline V gene. Trimming removed 8 bases at V and 2 bases at J, with 13 bases between. The CDR3 coding sequence is TGTGCCAGCTTGGGCCCCGCCGCCTACGAGCAGTACTTC. It specifies CASLGPAAYEQYF.

This chain connects TRBV27 to TRBJ1-3; 9 bases are shared with TRBD1. The length of the CDR3 is 15 residues. CDR1 MNHEY and CDR2 SMNVEV come from the germline V gene (reference sequence). V was pared by 6 bases and J by 4 bases, with 7 bases of the junction left unmatched. CDR3 sequence (DNA): TGTGCCAGCAGCCAGGGACAGGGCTACGGAAACACCATATATTTT. Its protein product is CASSQGQGYGNTIYF.

The chain has TRBV27 and TRBJ2-1; 8 bases are a match to TRBD2. There are 17 residues in the CDR3. Germline assignment: CDR1 MNHEY and CDR2 SMNVEV (reference sequence). The ends lost 4 bases at V and 5 bases at J; junction bases unmatched: 13. In DNA, the CDR3 is TGTGCCAGCAGTTCAACCCCGACTAGCGAGACTCACAATGAGCAGTTCTTC. It translates to CASSSTPTSETHNEQFF.

The chain employs TRBV30 and TRBJ1-4, with D uncertain. The CDR3 is made up of 15 amino acids. The germline V gene has CDR1 GTSNPN and CDR2 SVGIG (reference sequence). V shed 0 bases and J shed 3 bases, with 11 bases lying between them. CDR3 sequence reads: CAWSVPVTSNEKLFF. CDR3 nucleotides: TGTGCCTGGAGTGTACCAGTTACCTCTAATGAAAAACTGTTTTTT.

The chain carries TRBV6-4 and TRBJ2-7; 7 bases line up with TRBD1. V was pared by 6 bases and J by 0 bases, with 5 bases of the junction left unmatched. Germline assignment: CDR1 MRHNA and CDR2 SNTAGT. There are 14 residues in the CDR3. Here the CDR3 reads CASRRWDSSYEQYF. CDR3 sequence (DNA): TGTGCCAGCAGACGATGGGACAGCTCCTACGAGCAGTACTTC.

J is TRBJ1-2 and V is TRBV27, with TRBD1 matching over 8 bases. The CDR3 totals 14 residues. Looked up from germline, CDR1 is MNHEY and CDR2 is SMNVEV (reference sequence). Unmatched junction bases numbered 6, after V lost 5 bases and J lost 4 bases. The CDR3 region is CASSPRTGTYGYTF. The CDR3, as DNA: TGTGCCAGCAGTCCTAGGACAGGGACCTATGGCTACACCTTC.

The V and J genes are TRBV13 and TRBJ2-7, with 8 bases matching TRBD2. The J segment lost 4 bases and the V segment lost 1 base, leaving 3 bases of the junction unmatched. The CDR3 loop spans 14 amino acids. Germline V CDR1 and CDR2: PRHDT, FYEKMQ (reference sequence). The CDR3 loop is CASSLVAGRYEQYF. Written as DNA, the CDR3 is TGTGCCAGCAGCTTAGTAGCGGGGAGGTACGAGCAGTACTTC.